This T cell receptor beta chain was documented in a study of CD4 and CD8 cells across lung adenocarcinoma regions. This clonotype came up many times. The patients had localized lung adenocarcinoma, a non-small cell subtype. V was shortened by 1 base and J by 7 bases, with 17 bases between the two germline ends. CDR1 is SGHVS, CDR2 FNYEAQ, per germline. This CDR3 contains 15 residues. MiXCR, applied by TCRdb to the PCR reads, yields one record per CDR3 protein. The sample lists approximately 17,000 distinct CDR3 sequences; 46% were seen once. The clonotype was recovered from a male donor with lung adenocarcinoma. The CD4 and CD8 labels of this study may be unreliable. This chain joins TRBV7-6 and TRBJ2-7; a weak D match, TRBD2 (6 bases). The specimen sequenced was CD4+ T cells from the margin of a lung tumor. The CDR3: CASSLVYLGTEEQYF. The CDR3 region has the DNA TGTGCCAGCAGCTTAGTTTATCTAGGGACTGAAGAGCAGTACTTC.